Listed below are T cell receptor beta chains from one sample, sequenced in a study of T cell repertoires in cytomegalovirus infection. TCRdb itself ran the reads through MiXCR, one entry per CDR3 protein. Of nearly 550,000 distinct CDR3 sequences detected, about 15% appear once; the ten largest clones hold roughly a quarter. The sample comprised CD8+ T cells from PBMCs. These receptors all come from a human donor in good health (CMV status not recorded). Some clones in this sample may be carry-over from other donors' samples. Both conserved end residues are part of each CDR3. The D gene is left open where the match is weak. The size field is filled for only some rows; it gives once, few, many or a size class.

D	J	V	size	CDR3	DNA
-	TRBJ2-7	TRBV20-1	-	CSARGNSLYEQYF	TGCAGTGCTAGAGGTAACAGCCTCTACGAGCAGTACTTC
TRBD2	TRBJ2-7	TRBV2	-	CASRTSDSYEQYF	TGTGCCAGCCGGACTAGCGACTCCTACGAGCAGTACTTC
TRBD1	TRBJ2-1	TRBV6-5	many	CASSYSNRGSDEQFF	TGTGCCAGCAGTTACTCCAACAGGGGGAGCGATGAGCAGTTCTTC
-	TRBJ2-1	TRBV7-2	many	CASSFWYNEQFF	TGTGCCAGCAGCTTTTGGTACAATGAGCAGTTCTTC
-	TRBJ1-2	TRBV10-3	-	CAISEARGDYGYTF	TGTGCCATCAGTGAGGCAAGGGGTGACTATGGCTACACCTTC
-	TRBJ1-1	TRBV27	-	CASSSGIRDTEAFF	TGTGCCAGCAGTTCCGGGATCAGGGACACTGAAGCTTTCTTT
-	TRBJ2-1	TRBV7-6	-	CASSYLGLEQFF	TGTGCCAGCAGCTATTTAGGGCTTGAGCAGTTCTTC
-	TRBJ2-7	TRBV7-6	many	CASSLDPGETHEQYF	TGTGCCAGCAGCTTAGATCCAGGGGAGACCCACGAGCAGTACTTC
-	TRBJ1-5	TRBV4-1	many	CASSQEDRIIPQPQHF	TGCGCCAGCAGCCAAGAAGACAGGATCATCCCTCAGCCCCAGCATTTT
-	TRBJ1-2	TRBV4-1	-	CASSQARGGNYGYTF	TGCGCCAGCAGCCAAGCCCGGGGGGGTAACTATGGCTACACCTTC
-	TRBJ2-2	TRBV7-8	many	CASSLARGTRTTGELFF	TGTGCCAGCAGCTTAGCAAGGGGGACTCGAACCACCGGGGAGCTGTTTTTT
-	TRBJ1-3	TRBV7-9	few	CASSGPLPQVREGNTIYF	TGTGCCAGCAGCGGTCCCCTTCCGCAAGTCCGGGAGGGAAACACCATATATTTT
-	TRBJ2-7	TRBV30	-	CAWSEGRTYEQYF	TGTGCCTGGAGTGAGGGGAGAACCTACGAGCAGTACTTC
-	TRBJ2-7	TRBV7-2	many	CASSFRQNYEQYF	TGTGCCAGCAGCTTTAGGCAGAACTACGAGCAGTACTTC
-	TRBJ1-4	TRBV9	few	CASSPIDGTTNEKLFF	TGTGCCAGCAGCCCGATTGACGGAACAACTAATGAAAAACTGTTTTTT
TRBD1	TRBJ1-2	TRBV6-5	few	CASSYQGQGRGLDGYTF	TGTGCCAGCAGTTACCAGGGACAGGGGAGGGGGTTGGATGGCTACACCTTC
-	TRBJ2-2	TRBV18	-	CASSPIKVSGTGELFF	TGTGCCAGCTCACCAATAAAGGTATCGGGCACCGGGGAGCTGTTTTTT
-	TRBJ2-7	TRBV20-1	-	CSARDSDSPTYEQYF	TGCAGTGCTAGAGATTCGGACAGCCCTACCTACGAGCAGTACTTC
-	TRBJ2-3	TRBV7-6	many	CASSSWGDTQYF	TGTGCCAGCAGCTCCTGGGGAGATACGCAGTATTTT
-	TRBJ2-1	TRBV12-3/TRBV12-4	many	CASSFKRGVYNEQFF	TGTGCCAGCAGTTTTAAGAGGGGGGTGTACAATGAGCAGTTCTTC
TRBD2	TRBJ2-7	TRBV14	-	CASSPNSGGFEQYF	TGTGCCAGCAGCCCCAATAGCGGGGGTTTTGAGCAGTACTTC
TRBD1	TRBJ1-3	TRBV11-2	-	CASSPWDRGFSGNTIYF	TGTGCCAGCAGCCCCTGGGACAGGGGTTTCTCTGGAAACACCATATATTTT
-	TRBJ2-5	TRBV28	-	CASTPPLLQGQQETQYF	TGTGCCAGCACCCCCCCCCTCCTACAGGGCCAACAAGAGACCCAGTACTTC
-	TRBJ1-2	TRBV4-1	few	CASSPTGSVYGYTF	TGCGCCAGCAGCCCCACAGGGAGTGTCTATGGCTACACCTTC
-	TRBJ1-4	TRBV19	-	CASSIDLAATNEKLFF	TGTGCCAGTAGTATAGATCTGGCAGCAACTAATGAAAAACTGTTTTTT
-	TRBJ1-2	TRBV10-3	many	CAISPSQSSNYGYTF	TGTGCCATCAGTCCCTCCCAGTCCTCTAACTATGGCTACACCTTC
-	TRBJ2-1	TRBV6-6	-	CASSYLGFSSYNEQFF	TGTGCCAGCAGTTACCTTGGATTCAGCTCCTACAATGAGCAGTTCTTC
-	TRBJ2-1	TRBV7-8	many	CASQEWVEGGNEQFF	TGTGCCAGCCAAGAGTGGGTAGAAGGTGGGAATGAGCAGTTCTTC
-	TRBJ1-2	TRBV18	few	CASSPVGPNYGYTF	TGTGCCAGCTCACCAGTGGGGCCCAACTATGGCTACACCTTC
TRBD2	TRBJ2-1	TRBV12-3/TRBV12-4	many	CASSFSGMRNEQFF	TGTGCCAGCAGTTTTAGCGGGATGAGAAATGAGCAGTTCTTC
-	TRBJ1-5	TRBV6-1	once	CASSTTAYSNQSQHF	TGTGCCAGCAGTACCACAGCTTATAGCAATCAGTCCCAGCATTTT
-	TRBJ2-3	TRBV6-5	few	CASSSVSLQGSTDTQYF	TGTGCCAGCAGTTCCGTATCACTACAGGGCTCCACAGATACGCAGTATTTT
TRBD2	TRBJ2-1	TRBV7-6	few	CASSYPGTSGREPYNEQFF	TGTGCCAGCAGTTACCCCGGGACTAGCGGGAGGGAACCCTACAATGAGCAGTTCTTC
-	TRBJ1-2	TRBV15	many	CATSLVGDLNYGYTF	TGTGCCACCAGCCTAGTGGGCGACCTTAACTATGGCTACACCTTC
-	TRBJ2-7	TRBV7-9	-	CASSLVSAGNHEQYF	TGTGCCAGCAGCTTAGTGTCGGCGGGAAACCACGAGCAGTACTTC
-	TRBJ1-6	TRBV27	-	CASSRTGLYNSPLHF	TGTGCCAGCAGTCGCACCGGGCTTTATAATTCACCCCTCCACTTT
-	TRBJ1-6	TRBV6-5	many	CASSYMGTLLSLHF	TGTGCCAGCAGTTACATGGGCACCCTTTTGTCCCTCCACTTT
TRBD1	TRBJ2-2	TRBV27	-	CASSPWTGRGGELFF	TGTGCCAGCAGTCCCTGGACAGGGCGGGGCGGGGAGCTGTTTTTT
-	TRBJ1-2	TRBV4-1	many	CASSPAGPLQGSYGYTF	TGCGCCAGCAGCCCTGCCGGGCCCCTACAGGGATCCTATGGCTACACCTTC
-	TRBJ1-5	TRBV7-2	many	CASSALHGGTSLQPQHF	TGTGCCAGCAGCGCCCTTCATGGGGGGACCTCACTTCAGCCCCAGCATTTT
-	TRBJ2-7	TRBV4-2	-	CASSREQSTYEQYF	TGTGCCAGCAGCCGCGAACAGTCGACCTACGAGCAGTACTTC
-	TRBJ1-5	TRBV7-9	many	CASSLDYSNQPQHF	TGTGCCAGCAGCTTGGACTATAGCAATCAGCCCCAGCATTTT
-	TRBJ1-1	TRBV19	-	CASSMRGQGECAFF	TGTGCCAGTAGTATGCGTGGGCAGGGCGAATGCGCTTTCTTT
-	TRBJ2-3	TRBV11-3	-	CASSFLSGDTQYF	TGTGCCAGCAGCTTCCTAAGCGGGGATACGCAGTATTTT
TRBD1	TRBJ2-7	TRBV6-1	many	CASRDRGSYEQYF	TGTGCCAGCAGGGACAGGGGGTCCTACGAGCAGTACTTC
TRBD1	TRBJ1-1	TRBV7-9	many	CASSSRDRVNTEAFF	TGTGCCAGCAGCTCCCGGGACAGGGTTAACACTGAAGCTTTCTTT
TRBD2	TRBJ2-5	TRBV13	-	CASSPGTSASLEGTQYF	TGTGCCAGCAGCCCTGGGACTAGCGCATCACTGGAGGGGACCCAGTACTTC
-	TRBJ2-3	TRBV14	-	CASSRGYYLDTQYF	TGTGCCAGCAGCCGGGGGTACTACCTGGATACGCAGTATTTT
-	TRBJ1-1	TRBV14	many	CASSQVDTVEAFF	TGTGCCAGCAGCCAAGTTGACACCGTTGAAGCTTTCTTT
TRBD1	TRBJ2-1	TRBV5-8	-	CASTWDRPFF	TGTGCCAGCACCTGGGACAGACCGTTCTTC
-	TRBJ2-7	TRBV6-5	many	CASIPSFGSSYEQYF	TGTGCCAGCATCCCCTCTTTCGGGTCCTCCTACGAGCAGTACTTC
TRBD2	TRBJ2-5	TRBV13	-	CASSLAGGSQETQYF	TGTGCCAGCAGCTTAGCGGGAGGTTCCCAAGAGACCCAGTACTTC